This T cell receptor beta chain was documented in a study of T-cell reconstitution after alpha-beta-depleted transplantation in children. The ends were cut back, 0 bases at V and 3 bases at J, with 18 bases in the middle. CDR1 and CDR2 (germline): MGHRA, YSYEKL. This CDR3 is 17 amino acids long. The authors prepared the TCRbeta library with unique molecular identifiers. Each CDR3 protein gets one entry after TCRdb re-called the PCR reads with MiXCR. Of some 340,000 distinct CDR3 sequences listed, around a tenth were seen once; the top ten hold about 2.3%. The sequence derives from a human donor who donated a stem cell graft to a child with acute lymphoblastic leukemia. The sequencing here drew on PBMCs from the stem cell graft donor, taken from the stem cell graft. The rearrangement links TRBV4-1 to TRBJ2-7; the D gene is possibly TRBD2 (6 bases). The CDR3 is CASSQEPGMGGNYEQYF. CDR3 DNA sequence: TGCGCCAGCAGCCAAGAACCCGGAATGGGAGGCAACTACGAGCAGTACTTC.